Each of the 20 T cell receptor beta chains below was sequenced from the same sample in a study of blood T cells in healthy people across ages (dated by TCRdb to 2015 to 2017). Libraries were constructed by 5' RACE. Sequencing used an Illumina HiSeq 2500. A second PCR of roughly 6 to 11 cycles was run with a J-beta primer mix and a sample-barcoded 5' primer. TCRdb ran its own pipeline on the public reads, namely fastp trimming at Q25 and MiXCR clone calling, and kept in-frame beta chains. Records with the same CDR3 protein are collapsed into one entry carrying the most frequent genes and DNA. The sample records about 1.5 million distinct CDR3 sequences, approximately 43% of which are singletons. The ten largest clonotypes hold about 4% of the sample. The sequenced sample was blood. The origin of the receptors is a woman under 30 in good health.

This clonotype has just a few counts. The chain carries TRBV28 and TRBJ2-5; 10 bases match TRBD1. V shed 5 bases and J 11 bases; nucleotides not matched to a gene: 8. Germline CDR1 reads MDHEN; CDR2 reads SYDVKM. This CDR3 region has 13 residues. Here the CDR3 DNA reads TGTGCCAGCAGTGGGACAGGGGCGGGTGAGCAGTACTTC. This codes for CASSGTGAGEQYF.

The CDR3 loop reads CASSLQDSLISALHF. The CDR3, as DNA: TGTGCCAGCTCACTACAGGACTCCTTGATATCGGCCCTCCACTTT. The chain links TRBV18 to TRBJ1-6, with D perhaps matching TRBD1 (5 bases). Germline assignment: CDR1 KGHSH and CDR2 LQKENI. Trimming stripped 4 bases from V and 14 bases from J, with 21 bases between. The CDR3 runs 15 residues.

This clonotype was counted a few times. The rearrangement joins TRBV12-3 or TRBV12-4 to TRBJ1-5; D is unclear. This CDR3 spans 15 amino acids. Trimming took off 2 bases at V and 0 bases at J, with 8 bases between the two ends. The CDR3 region is CASSLTDYSNQPQHF. The CDR3 DNA is TGTGCCAGCAGTTTAACAGATTATAGCAATCAGCCCCAGCATTTT.

The chain employs TRBV3-1 and TRBJ1-5, with TRBD1 as a possible D gene (5 bases). Trimming took 4 bases from V and 7 from J, leaving 17 bases between them. CDR1 is LGHDT and CDR2 is YNNKEL in the germline V gene (reference sequence). The CDR3 runs to 15 residues. The CDR3 bases are TGTGCCAGCAGCCTAACTGGGACTACGGGGCAGCCCCAGCATTTT. Translated: CASSLTGTTGQPQHF.

At least ten counts were recorded for this clonotype. This sequence joins TRBV4-3 and TRBJ2-3; D not certain. This CDR3 region has 14 residues. Germline CDR1 reads LGHNA; CDR2 reads YSLEER. Trimming took 0 bases from V and 4 from J, leaving 8 bases between them. The CDR3 DNA reads TGCGCCAGCAGCCAAGAGTCGCTGTCAGATACGCAGTATTTT. Translated, it gives CASSQESLSDTQYF.

The V and J genes are TRBV12-3 or TRBV12-4 and TRBJ1-2; tentative D call: TRBD1 (6 bases). V shed 7 bases and J shed 0 bases, with 21 bases lying between them. The length of the CDR3 is 17 residues. The CDR3 is CASIDRDTQGANYGYTF. In nucleotides, the CDR3 is TGTGCCAGCATCGACCGGGACACCCAGGGAGCTAACTATGGCTACACCTTC.

The rearrangement joins TRBV28 to TRBJ2-2; either TRBD1 or TRBD2 may supply D (6 bases each). Germline loops: CDR1 MDHEN, CDR2 SYDVKM. The V end was cut by 5 bases, the J end by 1 base, with 20 bases between. The CDR3 totals 18 residues. In nucleotides, the CDR3 is TGTGCCAGCAGTCCGTCTTTCGGGGGCTGGGAGAACACCGGGGAGCTGTTTTTT. Translating gives CASSPSFGGWENTGELFF.

The CDR3 reads CASKRSHTGELFF. CDR3 DNA: TGTGCCAGCAAGCGTAGTCACACCGGGGAGCTGTTTTTT. V usage is TRBV6-2 or TRBV6-3 and J usage is TRBJ2-2; D call uncertain. From germline, CDR1 is MNHEY and CDR2 SVGEGT. The CDR3 is made up of 13 amino acids. Trimming removed 7 bases at V and 3 bases at J, with 9 bases between.

This clonotype was seen only a few times. The CDR3 is CSARDRMNTEAFF. The CDR3 DNA sequence: TGCAGTGCTAGGGACAGGATGAACACTGAAGCTTTCTTT. The V gene is TRBV20-1, the J gene TRBJ1-1; 7 bases align to TRBD1. The CDR3 loop spans 13 amino acids. Looked up from germline, CDR1 is DFQATT and CDR2 is SNEGSKA (reference sequence). The V gene end was trimmed by 3 bases and the J gene end by 0 bases; junction bases not matched to a gene: 1.

This clonotype was seen a handful of times. This rearrangement joins TRBV6-2 or TRBV6-3 to TRBJ2-1; maybe TRBD1 (5 bases). The CDR3 contains 16 residues. CDR1 is MNHEY, CDR2 SVGEGT, per germline. Trimming took off 2 bases at V and 6 bases at J, with 17 bases between the two ends. The CDR3 bases are TGTGCCAGCAGTTACCCCGGCGCGACGACAGTCAATGAGCAGTTCTTC. Translated: CASSYPGATTVNEQFF.

The J gene is TRBJ2-7, the V gene TRBV12-3 or TRBV12-4; D call uncertain. V shed 1 base and J shed 2 bases, with 12 bases lying between them. This CDR3 contains 15 residues. The DNA of the CDR3 is TGTGCCAGCAGTTTAGGACTCATTTCCACCTACGAGCAGTACTTC. Amino acids: CASSLGLISTYEQYF.

The V and J genes are TRBV3-1 and TRBJ1-2, with 7 bases that match TRBD1. The CDR3 covers 14 residues. The germline V gene has CDR1 LGHDT and CDR2 YNNKEL (reference sequence). With V trimmed by 3 bases and J by 8 bases, 9 bases remained unmatched. The CDR3 spells CASSQAWTGRGYTF. CDR3 bases: TGTGCCAGCAGCCAGGCCTGGACAGGTCGAGGCTACACCTTC.

The V and J genes are TRBV27 and TRBJ2-1; TRBD2 agrees at 9 bases. V shed 10 bases and J 7 bases; nucleotides not matched to a gene: 14. CDR1 and CDR2 (germline): MNHEY, SMNVEV (reference sequence). There are 15 residues in the CDR3. Here the CDR3 DNA reads TGTGCCACCGGCCCCGGGGTAGCGGGGGTTAATGAGCAGTTCTTC. Translation gives CATGPGVAGVNEQFF.

With respect to this clonotype: A read error may account for a junction end that differs from germline. CDR3 region: CASSIAGQGAMNTEAFF. CDR3 coding DNA: TGTGCCAGTAGCATAGCGGGACAGGGGGCTATGAACACTGAAGCTTTCTTT. The chain has TRBV19 and TRBJ1-1; the match to TRBD1 covers 12 bases. This CDR3 comprises 17 residues. CDR1 and CDR2 (germline): LNHDA, SQIVND (reference sequence).

With regard to this clonotype: A much larger clone differs from this one at a single base, so this may be a read error. The rearrangement links TRBV20-1 to TRBJ2-4; D might be TRBD2 (6 bases). Trimming left V 1 base short and J 13 bases short, with 20 bases between. This CDR3 is 14 amino acids long. Germline V gives CDR1 DFQATT, CDR2 SNEGSKA (reference sequence). As DNA, the CDR3 is TGCAGTGCTAGAGGGACTACCTCTTTGGGTAAGCAGTACTTC. It is translated as CSARGTTSLGKQYF.

The chain uses TRBV30 and TRBJ1-1; D call uncertain. Germline-derived CDR1 and CDR2 are GTSNPN and SVGIG (reference sequence). Trimming left V 0 bases short and J 6 bases short, with 8 bases between. The CDR3 is 12 residues long. CDR3 bases: TGTGCCTGGAGTGTGGCAAGGGCTGAAGCTTTCTTT. Translated: CAWSVARAEAFF. Complete variable domain (other parts from reference TRBV30 and TRBJ1-1): SQTIHQWPATLVQPVGSPLSLECTVEGTSNPNLYWYRQAAGRGLQLLFYSVGIGQISSEVPQNLSASRPQDRQFILSSKKLLLSDSGFYLCAWSVARAEAFFGQGTRLTVV.

This chain links TRBV12-3 or TRBV12-4 with TRBJ1-2; D gene uncertain. There are 16 residues in the CDR3. The V and J ends lost 6 bases and 4 bases respectively, with 21 bases between them. The CDR3 bases are TGTGCCAGCAGCCACTTTTCGGGAGCCCGGGGCTATGGCTACACCTTC. Its protein product is CASSHFSGARGYGYTF.

This clonotype was counted at least ten times. The J gene is TRBJ2-3, the V gene TRBV4-3, with D maybe TRBD2 (5 bases). Germline V gives CDR1 LGHNA, CDR2 YSLEER. This CDR3 spans 13 amino acids. Trimming removed 1 base at V and 5 bases at J, with 7 bases between. The CDR3 DNA is TGCGCCAGCAGCCAAGGACTACGAGATACGCAGTATTTT. This sequence encodes CASSQGLRDTQYF.

This clonotype was counted only a few times. The rearrangement uses TRBV11-2 and TRBJ1-2; D not resolved. The V end lost 2 bases, the J end lost 2 bases, and 12 bases lay between the germline ends. CDR3 length: 15 amino acids. Germline CDR1 and CDR2: SGHAT and FQNNGV. The CDR3 region has the DNA TGTGCCAGCAGCTTATTTTTCGGCGAGAACTATGGCTACACCTTC. It encodes CASSLFFGENYGYTF.

The chain links TRBV30 to TRBJ2-5; 8 bases map to TRBD1. V shed 6 bases and J 4 bases; nucleotides not matched to a gene: 4. This CDR3 comprises 12 residues. CDR1 and CDR2 (germline): GTSNPN, SVGIG (reference sequence). The CDR3 sequence: CACGQGGETQYF. CDR3 nucleotides: TGTGCCTGCGGACAGGGTGGAGAGACCCAGTACTTC.